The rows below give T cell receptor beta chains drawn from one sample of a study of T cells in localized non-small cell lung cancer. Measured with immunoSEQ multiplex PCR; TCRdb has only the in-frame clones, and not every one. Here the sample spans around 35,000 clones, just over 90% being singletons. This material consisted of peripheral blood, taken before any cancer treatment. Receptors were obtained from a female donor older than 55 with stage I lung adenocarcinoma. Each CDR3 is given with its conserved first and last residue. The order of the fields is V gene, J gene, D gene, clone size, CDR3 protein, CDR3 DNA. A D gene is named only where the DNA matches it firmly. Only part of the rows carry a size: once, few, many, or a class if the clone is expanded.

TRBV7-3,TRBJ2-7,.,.,CASSLNPRGEQYF,TGTGCCAGCAGCTTAAATCCCAGGGGCGAGCAGTACTTC
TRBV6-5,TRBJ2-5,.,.,CASIDQGLETQYF,TGTGCCAGCATCGACCAAGGGCTGGAGACCCAGTACTTC
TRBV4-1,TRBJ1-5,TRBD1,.,CASSQGGTGGVNQPQHF,TGCGCCAGCAGCCAGGGTGGGACAGGGGGAGTCAATCAGCCCCAGCATTTT
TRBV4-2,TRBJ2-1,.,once,CASSQDQGRRDEQFF,TGTGCCAGCAGCCAAGATCAGGGGCGCCGCGATGAGCAGTTCTTC
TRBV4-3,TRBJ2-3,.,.,CASSQVHTDTQYF,TGCGCCAGCAGCCAAGTTCACACAGATACGCAGTATTTT
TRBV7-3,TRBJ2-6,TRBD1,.,CASSHSGTVSPILTF,TGTGCCAGCAGCCATTCCGGGACAGTCTCCCCCATCCTGACTTTC
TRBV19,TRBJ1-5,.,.,CASSIENQPQHF,TGTGCCAGTAGTATAGAGAATCAGCCCCAGCATTTT
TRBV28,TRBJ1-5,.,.,CASRGWGASNQPQHF,TGTGCCAGCCGGGGGTGGGGGGCTAGCAATCAGCCCCAGCATTTT
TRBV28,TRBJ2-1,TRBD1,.,CASRGGTGLYNEQFF,TGTGCCAGCAGGGGGGGGACAGGGTTGTATAATGAGCAGTTCTTC
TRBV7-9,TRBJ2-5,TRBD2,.,CASSPGDLAGGQETQYF,TGTGCCAGCAGCCCCGGGGACCTTGCGGGGGGGCAAGAGACCCAGTACTTC
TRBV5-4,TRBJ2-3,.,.,CASSPGTPSTDTQYF,TGTGCCAGCAGCCCGGGGACACCCTCCACAGATACGCAGTATTTT
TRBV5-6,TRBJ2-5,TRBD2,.,CASSRTSSYKRGETQYF,TGTGCCAGCAGCCGGACTAGCTCTTATAAAAGGGGGGAGACCCAGTACTTC
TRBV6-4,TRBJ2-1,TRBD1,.,CASSDSGQGHNEQFF,TGTGCCAGCAGTGACTCGGGACAGGGTCACAATGAGCAGTTCTTC
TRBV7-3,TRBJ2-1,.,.,CASSLPGNANEQFF,TGTGCCAGCAGCTTACCGGGCAATGCGAATGAGCAGTTCTTC
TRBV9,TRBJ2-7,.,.,CASSVEGRSYEQYF,TGTGCCAGCAGCGTAGAGGGGAGGTCCTACGAGCAGTACTTC
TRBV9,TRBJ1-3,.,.,CASSVAGGIGNTIYF,TGTGCCAGCAGCGTAGCTGGAGGGATCGGGAACACCATATATTTT
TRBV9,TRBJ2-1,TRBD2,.,CASSRRAGEVNEQFF,TGTGCCAGCAGCAGACGAGCGGGAGAGGTGAATGAGCAGTTCTTC
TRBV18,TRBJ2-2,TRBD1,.,CASSPQMGQGSTGELFF,TGTGCCAGCTCACCGCAAATGGGACAGGGGAGCACCGGGGAGCTGTTTTTT
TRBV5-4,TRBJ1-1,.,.,CASSLVQGVTEAFF,TGTGCCAGCAGCTTGGTACAGGGTGTCACTGAAGCTTTCTTT
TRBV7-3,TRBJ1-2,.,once,CASSSGGNYGYTF,TGTGCCAGCAGCTCGGGGGGAAACTATGGCTACACCTTC
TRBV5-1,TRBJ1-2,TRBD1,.,CASSGGTGGAYGYTF,TGCGCCAGCAGCGGAGGGACAGGGGGCGCCTATGGCTACACCTTC
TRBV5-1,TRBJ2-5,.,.,CASSTGLRETQYF,TGCGCCAGCAGTACGGGCCTCCGGGAGACCCAGTACTTC
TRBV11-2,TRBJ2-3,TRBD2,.,CASSLSASGGSYTQYF,TGTGCCAGCAGCTTATCCGCTAGCGGGGGATCCTATACGCAGTATTTT
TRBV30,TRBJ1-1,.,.,CAWSVRQGLQAFF,TGTGCCTGGAGTGTACGGCAGGGTTTGCAAGCTTTCTTT
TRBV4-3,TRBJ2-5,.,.,CASSQDLETQYF,TGCGCCAGCAGCCAAGATCTTGAGACCCAGTACTTC
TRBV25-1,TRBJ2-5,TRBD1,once,CASSGTGGKETQYF,TGTGCCAGCAGTGGGACAGGAGGCAAGGAGACCCAGTACTTC
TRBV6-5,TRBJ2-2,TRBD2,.,CASSYGAGEGTGELFF,TGTGCCAGCAGTTACGGTGCGGGGGAGGGCACCGGGGAGCTGTTTTTT
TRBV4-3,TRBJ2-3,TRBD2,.,CASSQALRRGGPDTQYF,TGCGCCAGCAGCCAAGCACTTCGGCGGGGGGGGCCAGATACGCAGTATTTT
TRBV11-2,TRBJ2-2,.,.,CASFNGTLTNTGELFF,TGTGCCAGCTTTAATGGGACACTTACGAACACCGGGGAGCTGTTTTTT
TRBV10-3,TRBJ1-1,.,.,CAISESMRVTEAFF,TGTGCCATCAGTGAGTCGATGAGGGTCACTGAAGCTTTCTTT
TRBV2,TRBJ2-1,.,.,CASNQQALNEQFF,TGTGCCAGCAATCAGCAGGCACTCAATGAGCAGTTCTTC
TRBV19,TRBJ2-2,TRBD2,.,CASSTGLADTGELFF,TGTGCCAGTAGTACGGGACTAGCGGACACCGGGGAGCTGTTTTTT
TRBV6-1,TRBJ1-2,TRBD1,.,CASYSGQVYGYTF,TGTGCCAGCTACTCCGGACAGGTCTATGGCTACACCTTC
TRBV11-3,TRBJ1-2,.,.,CASSSGNYGYTF,TGTGCCAGCAGCTCGGGGAACTATGGCTACACCTTC
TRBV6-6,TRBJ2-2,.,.,CASSQAGGINTGELFF,TGTGCCAGCAGCCAAGCCGGCGGGATTAACACCGGGGAGCTGTTTTTT
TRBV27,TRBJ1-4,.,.,CASSLSKGWEKLFF,TGTGCCAGCAGTTTATCAAAGGGCTGGGAAAAACTGTTTTTT
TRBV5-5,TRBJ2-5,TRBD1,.,CASSLTGVETQYF,TGTGCCAGCAGCTTGACAGGGGTGGAGACCCAGTACTTC
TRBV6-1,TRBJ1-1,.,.,CASSGFGKNGLLNTEAFF,TGTGCCAGCAGTGGATTCGGGAAAAATGGACTCCTGAACACTGAAGCTTTCTTT
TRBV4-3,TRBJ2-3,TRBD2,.,CASSPQGIGLAGGPDTQYF,TGCGCCAGCAGCCCTCAAGGTATCGGGCTAGCGGGAGGGCCAGATACGCAGTATTTT
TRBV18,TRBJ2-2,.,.,CASSPGMGTGELFF,TGTGCCAGCTCACCAGGGATGGGCACCGGGGAGCTGTTTTTT